Reported below is one T cell receptor beta chain. The sample is drawn from a study of shared clonotypes between healthy human individuals. Overall study: Three plates each covered CD4 naive and memory; CD8 naive two, CD8 memory one.

Assay: immunoSEQ multiplex PCR; the TCRdb copy retains only in-frame clones and omits some. In the table there are roughly 1 million clones, about 75% of which are singletons. Sequenced: memory CD4+ T cells sorted from blood. The subset: CD45RA-negative fraction. This receptor was taken from a man in his late teens or twenties in good health.

CDR3 loop: CASSPMTTSGNTIYF. The CDR3, as DNA: TGTGCCAGCAGCCCTATGACGACCTCTGGAAACACCATATATTTT. The V and J genes are TRBV7-2 and TRBJ1-3; D is unclear. The CDR3 has 15 residues. The germline V gene encodes CDR1 SGHTA and CDR2 FQGNSA. Trimming cost V 5 bases and J 0 bases, with 11 bases left between them.